This T cell receptor (beta chain) was sequenced in a study of blood T cells in healthy people across ages. Germline V gene data show CDR1 as MDHEN and CDR2 as SYDVKM. This CDR3 is built from 14 residues. The V segment lost 5 bases and the J segment 4 bases; nucleotides outside the gene matches: 8. The sample holds many counts of this clonotype. Donation came from healthy Caucasian individuals in Russia who were aged about 6 to 100. Each donor's blood draw was around 9.2 milliliters of peripheral blood. Samples had at least 6.5 million PBMCs isolated from them. A second roughly 7 to 12 cycle PCR used barcoded and J-beta primers. TCRdb re-derived calls from the 5' RACE reads in MiXCR, one entry per CDR3 protein. The data show 630,000 or so distinct CDR3 sequences, 25% to 30% seen once.

The sequence derives from a woman aged 80 or older in good health. The chain employs TRBV28 and TRBJ2-7, with 7 positions matching TRBD2. Sequencing was done on a sample of blood. The CDR3 sequence is CASSRSGVDYEQYF. The CDR3 DNA is TGTGCCAGCAGTAGGAGCGGGGTTGATTACGAGCAGTACTTC.